The 14 T cell receptor beta chains below all came from one sample that was sequenced in a study of T cell repertoires in cytomegalovirus infection. TCRdb passed the reads through MiXCR, listing each CDR3 protein once. This table has about 920,000 distinct CDR3 sequences, about 33% appearing once. No antigen has been assigned to these receptors. Sample: cultured CD8+ T cells from PBMCs, taken from culture after CMV antigen stimulation. Receptors were obtained from a human donor in good health (CMV status not recorded). Some clones in this sample may be carry-over from other donors' samples.

This clonotype was detected only a few times. The chain has TRBV6-5 and TRBJ1-1, with D uncertain. Trimming took off 8 bases at V and 10 bases at J, with 11 bases between the two ends. Germline CDR1 is MNHEY and CDR2 is SVGAGI. The CDR3 is 10 amino acids. CDR3 in amino acids: CASGRVGAFF. The CDR3 nucleotides are TGTGCCAGCGGTCGGGTTGGAGCTTTCTTT.

This clonotype was seen a handful of times. The V call is TRBV27, the J call TRBJ2-5; 8 bases agree with TRBD1. V dropped 4 bases and J dropped 5; count of bases not matched to a gene: 6. This CDR3 is built from 14 residues. The germline V gene encodes CDR1 MNHEY and CDR2 SMNVEV (reference sequence). The CDR3 reads CASSSSYRGETQYF. CDR3 coding DNA: TGTGCCAGCAGTTCCTCATACAGGGGGGAGACCCAGTACTTC.

The sample holds a few counts of this clonotype. CDR3 region: CASSYVLAGDVTQYF. DNA of the CDR3: TGTGCCAGCAGTTACGTCCTAGCTGGGGATGTGACCCAGTACTTC. V usage is TRBV6-2 or TRBV6-3 and J usage is TRBJ2-5; tentative D call: TRBD2 (5 bases). The CDR3 totals 15 residues. V shed 2 bases and J shed 7 bases, with 17 bases lying between them. CDR1 MNHEY and CDR2 SVGEGT come from the germline V gene.

The chain has TRBV29-1 and TRBJ2-1, with a weak D call TRBD1 (6 bases). V was shortened by 7 bases and J by 2 bases, with 12 bases between the two germline ends. The length of the CDR3 is 13 residues. Germline loops: CDR1 SQVTM, CDR2 ANQGSEA. The CDR3 DNA follows: TGCAGCGCCCAGGACAGAACCTACAATGAGCAGTTCTTC. It specifies CSAQDRTYNEQFF.

In its sample, this clonotype was seen a few times. This chain links TRBV6-5 with TRBJ1-5, with 8 bases fitting TRBD1. Germline CDR1 and CDR2: MNHEY and SVGAGI. The CDR3 contains 15 residues. The V gene end was trimmed by 4 bases and the J gene end by 5 bases; junction bases not matched to a gene: 7. This CDR3 reads CASSSSGGMDQPQHF. The CDR3, as DNA: TGTGCCAGCAGTTCTTCAGGGGGCATGGATCAGCCCCAGCATTTT.

This chain connects TRBV27 to TRBJ2-1; 10 bases fit TRBD1. Losses at the gene ends were 4 bases for V and 7 bases for J; bases not matched to a gene: 10. This CDR3 spans 16 amino acids. Germline V gene data show CDR1 as MNHEY and CDR2 as SMNVEV (reference sequence). The CDR3 sequence is CASSSPGTGVMNEQFF. As DNA, the CDR3 is TGTGCCAGCAGTTCTCCCGGGACAGGGGTCATGAATGAGCAGTTCTTC.

This clonotype was counted between two and nine times. V and J are TRBV7-3 and TRBJ2-2, with D perhaps TRBD2 (7 bases). V was clipped by 0 bases and J by 9 bases, with 14 bases between them. Germline lookup yields CDR1 SGHTA and CDR2 FQGTGA. This CDR3 has 15 amino acids. CDR3 nucleotides: TGTGCCAGCAGCTTAACAGGGGGGGCCGACCGGGAGCTGTTTTTT. Translating it yields CASSLTGGADRELFF. The full variable domain, rest sourced from reference TRBV7-3 and TRBJ2-2, is GAGVSQTPSNKVTEKGKYVELRCDPISGHTALYWYRQSLGQGPEFLIYFQGTGAADDSGLPNDRFFAVRPEGSVSTLKIQRTERGDSAVYLCASSLTGGADRELFFGEGSRLTVL.

This clonotype has a count of ten or more. J is TRBJ1-2 and V is TRBV12-3 or TRBV12-4; D is perhaps TRBD1 (5 bases). V dropped 5 bases and J dropped 9 bases, with 22 bases sitting between them. The CDR3 has 15 amino acids. The CDR3 protein is CASSPSLWTRDRYTF. The DNA of the CDR3 is TGTGCCAGCAGTCCGTCCTTATGGACGAGGGACCGCTACACCTTC.

V is TRBV5-1 and J is TRBJ2-4; the D gene is possibly TRBD2 (5 bases). Germline CDR1 SGHRS, CDR2 YFSETQ. There are 12 residues in the CDR3. The V end lost 5 bases, the J end lost 8 bases, and 11 bases lay between the germline ends. The chain's CDR3 is CASRAELDIQYF. The CDR3 region has the DNA TGCGCCAGCAGAGCGGAGTTGGACATTCAGTACTTC.

This clonotype was recorded at least ten times. The V and J genes are TRBV7-8 and TRBJ2-1; D uncertain. Germline loops: CDR1 SGHVS, CDR2 FQNEAQ. CDR3 length equals 17 residues. Trimming removed 0 bases from V and 0 bases from J, with 12 bases in between. The CDR3, as DNA: TGTGCCAGCAGCTTAGCGCGCTACACGAGCTCCTACAATGAGCAGTTCTTC. It encodes CASSLARYTSSYNEQFF.

Notes on this clonotype: One base away lies a much larger clone, so this may be a sequencing read error. This chain links TRBV6-8 with TRBJ1-5, with D perhaps TRBD1 (5 bases). The CDR3 spans 17 residues. Looked up from germline, CDR1 is MNHGY and CDR2 is SAAAGT. The CDR3 DNA reads as TGTGTCAGCAGTTACAGAAATGGACACTTAGGGGATCAGCCCCAGCATTTT. Its protein is CVSSYRNGHLGDQPQHF.

This clonotype appeared a few times. This rearrangement joins TRBV27 to TRBJ1-1; 8 nucleotides align to TRBD1. J lost 1 base, V lost 8 bases, and 6 bases had no gene match. The germline V gene has CDR1 MNHEY and CDR2 SMNVEV (reference sequence). This CDR3 comprises 14 residues. CDR3 nucleotides: TGTGCCAGCCGTCCAGGGGGCTGGAACACTGAAGCTTTCTTT. Protein sequence: CASRPGGWNTEAFF.

The chain combines TRBV20-1 with TRBJ1-1, with D unclear. Trimming cost V 3 bases and J 0 bases, with 8 bases left between them. Looked up from germline, CDR1 is DFQATT and CDR2 is SNEGSKA (reference sequence). CDR3 length: 13 residues. The CDR3 nucleotides read TGCAGTGCTAGGCAGATCATGAACACTGAAGCTTTCTTT. Its translation is CSARQIMNTEAFF.

Points on this clonotype: The junction differs from germline at one of its ends, possibly a read error. This rearrangement joins TRBV4-1 to TRBJ2-5; D possibly corresponds to TRBD2 (7 bases). The CDR3 runs 15 residues. Germline loops: CDR1 MGHRA, CDR2 YSYEKL. The CDR3 DNA follows: TGTGCCAGCAGCCACCGAGGCGGGGGCGAAGAGACCCAGTACTTC. It specifies CASSHRGGGEETQYF.